This T cell receptor beta chain was found in a study of T cells in Graves' hyperthyroidism and ophthalmopathy (dated by TCRdb to the late 2010s). About the study as a whole: Peripheral blood was collected at initial diagnosis, before any treatment. Thyroid tissue and blood T-cell repertoires from about six Graves' hyperthyroidism patients were also compared in the study. An independent validation cohort of around 19 hyperthyroidism patients and about 16 patients who later progressed to ophthalmopathy tested prospective prediction of ophthalmopathy. For training and testing, the roughly 97 patients in the discovery cohort were randomly divided in a 7:3 ratio. TCR Vbeta CDR3 sequencing of 130 to 150 peripheral blood samples (43 ophthalmopathy, 75 or so hyperthyroidism and around 17 progressor patients) is reported in the paper. Following sampling, methimazole starting at 30 mg daily was given to hyperthyroidism patients, and high-dose intravenous methylprednisolone was given to ophthalmopathy patients. To identify TCR V-J signatures that set the groups apart, the researchers used a discovery cohort of 100 patients, made up of around 40 with Graves' ophthalmopathy and 55 to 65 with stable Graves' hyperthyroidism.

Results and caveats for the whole study, not just this receptor: Sample size was not statistically predetermined, and blinding of investigators to group allocation was not performed. In validation, progression to ophthalmopathy was predicted by the model with approximately 67% sensitivity and nearly 75% specificity, a median of approximately 6.5 months before onset. Blood samples also contained most of the expanded thyroid clonotypes (frequency above 0.001), which suggests that blood repertoires may reflect thyroid immune responses. In cross-validation, a model built on a 13 V-J signature told ophthalmopathy apart from stable hyperthyroidism with just under 90% sensitivity and 81% to 82% specificity, and in testing the same model reached 80%/75%.

TCR beta CDR3 regions were amplified from RNA transcripts. The TCR CDR3 was subjected to a first round of RT-PCR using the HTBI primer set and the Qiagen OneStep RT-PCR kit. Libraries were constructed in a second round of multiplex PCR, after which size selection and purification were carried out. Paired-end sequencing of the libraries was performed with 100 bp reads on an Illumina HiSeq2000. The paper's data handling went like this. SOAPnuke was used to process the raw data, throwing out any read that contained adapters or uncalled bases, had a mean Phred below 15, or lacked an exact constant-primer or identifier match. High-quality paired reads were merged with COPE v1.2.5, and unique nucleotide sequences were defined as clonotypes. MiTCR v1.1 was used to align clonotypes to the IMGT TRBV, TRBD and TRBJ reference segments. The analysis was restricted to V-J combinations with a frequency above 0.0001, which together covered around 99% of the repertoires. A TCS score was defined as the ratio of F50 (clonal expansion) to E x V (chaos), with BLOSUM62-based TCRdist applied between CDR3 peptides within each V-J. Welch's t-statistics and random forest reduced 500 to 550 V-J features to about 13, which were used in a naive Bayes classifier (R e1071). The raw public reads went through TCRdb reprocessing: fastp at Q25, MiXCR clone calling, in-frame beta chains kept. CDR3 protein duplicates are merged, each entry listing the most common genes and DNA. It is TCRdb's table, rather than the study itself, that gives the V and J calls and clone size. The table for this sample lists 340,000 or so distinct CDR3 sequences; 16% of them were counted only once. Roughly 33% of the sample is in the top ten clones.

Trimming costs V 5 bases and J 4 bases, and their ends lie 14 bases apart. The CDR3 contains 15 residues, cysteine and phenylalanine counted. Left in the record is the CDR3 DNA by itself, 45 bases read in frame from the first base. About this clonotype: There is no known antigen for this receptor. No base qualities exist here, and no much larger clone lies one base off it.

A patient counted as having stable Graves' hyperthyroidism if no progression to ophthalmopathy occurred over 18 months of follow-up. Hyperthyroidism patients were newly diagnosed, with disease duration under 2 months, and aged 18 to 65 years. Exclusion was applied to patients with uncontrolled infections, other autoimmune diseases, pregnancy or lactation. Diagnoses were based on clinical symptoms, serum thyroxine and TRAb, thyroid ultrasound and orbital computed tomography. PBMCs were isolated from 10 ml of fresh peripheral blood by Ficoll-Paque density gradient centrifugation. Total RNA was extracted with Trizol reagent, and quality was checked on an Agilent 2100 Bioanalyzer.

The TCR comes from a man aged 30 to 39 with Graves' hyperthyroidism. Sequenced input: blood. The receptor chain draws on TRBV12-3 or TRBV12-4 and TRBJ2-2, with the D gene uncertain. In nucleotide form, the sequence is TGTGCCAGCAGTCCATCCGACTTTTTCACCGGGGAGCTGTTTTTT. Its product reads: CASSPSDFFTGELFF.